The 20 T cell receptor beta chains reported below all come from one sample, sequenced in a study of T-cell reconstitution after alpha-beta-depleted transplantation in children. Molecular barcoding with unique molecular identifiers was used for the TCRbeta library. TCRdb fed the PCR reads into MiXCR, producing one record per CDR3 protein. The table records about 580,000 distinct CDR3 sequences, approximately 30% of them present only once. Material: PBMCs, obtained before TCRalphabeta/CD19-depleted stem cell transplant. The source of these receptors is a boy under two years old with Wiskott-Aldrich syndrome, due to receive a stem cell transplant.

V gene TRBV28 combines with J gene TRBJ2-1, with unresolved D. CDR3 length: 12 residues. Trimming cost V 10 bases and J 11 bases, with 18 bases left between them. The germline CDR1 and CDR2 sequences are MDHEN and SYDVKM. The CDR3 DNA follows: TGTGCCACTTCGTTGGCTCCGGGCCAGCAGTTCTTC. Encoded protein: CATSLAPGQQFF.

In its sample, this clonotype was seen a few times. The chain links TRBV28 to TRBJ1-4; 9 bases map to TRBD1. V lost 6 bases and J lost 3; bases outside the gene matches: 5. Germline CDR1 is MDHEN and CDR2 is SYDVKM. This CDR3 has 15 residues. The CDR3 sequence: CASRTQGAANEKLFF. In nucleotides, the CDR3 is TGTGCCAGCAGGACACAGGGGGCAGCTAATGAAAAACTGTTTTTT.

This chain uses TRBV5-1 with TRBJ2-2, with D perhaps matching TRBD2 (6 bases). CDR1 is SGHRS, CDR2 YFSETQ, per germline. V was clipped by 4 bases and J by 3 bases, with 13 bases between them. The CDR3 contains 15 residues. The CDR3 nucleotides read TGCGCCAGCAGCACCCTCGGGAGCGACACCGGGGAGCTGTTTTTT. Amino acid sequence: CASSTLGSDTGELFF. The complete variable domain, with remaining parts taken from reference TRBV5-1 and TRBJ2-2, reads KAGVTQTPRYLIKTRGQQVTLSCSPISGHRSVSWYQQTPGQGLQFLFEYFSETQRNKGNFPGRFSGRQFSNSRSEMNVSTLELGDSALYLCASSTLGSDTGELFFGEGSRLTVL.

The chain couples TRBV29-1 to TRBJ2-5, with TRBD2 matching 14 bases. Germline CDR1 is SQVTM and CDR2 is ANQGSEA. This CDR3 is 14 amino acids long. J was trimmed by 4 bases and V by 8 bases; bases with no gene match: 6. The CDR3 is CSLGTSGSGETQYF. CDR3 coding DNA: TGCAGCCTTGGGACTAGCGGGAGCGGAGAGACCCAGTACTTC. The entire variable domain, with the rest obtained from reference TRBV29-1 and TRBJ2-5, is as follows: SAVISQKPSRDICQRGTSLTIQCQVDSQVTMMFWYRQQPGQSLTLIATANQGSEATYESGFVIDKFPISRPNLTFSTLTVSNMSPEDSSIYLCSLGTSGSGETQYFGPGTRLLVL.

V usage is TRBV5-1 and J usage is TRBJ2-1, with D possibly being TRBD1 or TRBD2 (5 bases each). Looked up from germline, CDR1 is SGHRS and CDR2 is YFSETQ. V lost 0 bases and J 5 bases, leaving 12 bases between the germline ends. This CDR3 region has 15 residues. The CDR3 region is CASSLGGAPNNEQFF. In DNA, the CDR3 is TGCGCCAGCAGCTTGGGAGGGGCCCCGAACAATGAGCAGTTCTTC.

This clonotype occurred a few times. The chain has TRBV10-3 and TRBJ1-3; 9 bases match TRBD1. CDR1 is ENHRY, CDR2 SYGVKD, per germline. V shed 2 bases, J shed 0 bases, and the junction held 14 bases outside the gene matches. The CDR3 runs 20 residues. The CDR3 loop reads CAISEPGQGSRLFSGNTIYF. The CDR3 DNA follows: TGTGCCATCAGTGAGCCGGGACAGGGTTCTAGATTGTTCTCTGGAAACACCATATATTTT.

The CDR3 region is CASSWLLAGGLFF. The CDR3 nucleotides read TGTGCCAGCAGCTGGCTTCTAGCGGGAGGCCTGTTCTTC. This chain connects TRBV7-9 to TRBJ2-1; 11 bases align to TRBD2. This CDR3 comprises 13 residues. Looked up from germline, CDR1 is SEHNR and CDR2 is FQNEAQ (reference sequence). The trim removed 4 bases at V and 15 bases at J, leaving 8 bases unmatched.

The chain combines TRBV29-1 with TRBJ2-3; D may be TRBD1 (5 bases). The V gene lost 8 bases and the J gene lost 4 bases, with 10 bases spanning the gap. The CDR3 contains 11 residues. Germline V gene sequence: CDR1 SQVTM, CDR2 ANQGSEA. Here the CDR3 reads CSWGDADTQYF. The CDR3 DNA sequence: TGCAGCTGGGGCGACGCAGATACGCAGTATTTT.

Only a few counts were recorded for this clonotype. The CDR3 sequence: CASIPRQGWRARAGELFF. CDR3 in DNA: TGTGCCAGCATTCCTAGACAGGGGTGGAGGGCGCGCGCCGGGGAGCTGTTTTTT. V gene TRBV28 combines with J gene TRBJ2-2; 8 positions match TRBD1. Unmatched junction bases numbered 19, after V lost 7 bases and J lost 6 bases. Germline V gene lookup returns CDR1 MDHEN and CDR2 SYDVKM. The CDR3 totals 18 residues.

V is TRBV15 and J is TRBJ2-2, with D unclear. V lost 1 base to trimming and J lost 2 bases, with 8 bases between them. The CDR3 is made up of 15 amino acids. The germline gives CDR1 LNHNV, CDR2 YYDKDF (reference sequence). For the CDR3, the DNA is TGTGCCACCAGCAGAGCCGGGCTTAACACCGGGGAGCTGTTTTTT. Encoded protein: CATSRAGLNTGELFF.

The CDR3 DNA sequence: TGTGCCAGCAGACCGGACAGGGGGCTTTCACCCCTCCACTTT. Residues: CASRPDRGLSPLHF. The J gene is TRBJ1-6, the V gene TRBV7-2; TRBD1 agrees at 11 bases. The CDR3 length is 14 residues. Germline lookup yields CDR1 SGHTA and CDR2 FQGNSA. Unmatched junction bases numbered 4, after V lost 6 bases and J lost 9 bases. Filled out from reference TRBV7-2 and TRBJ1-6, the complete variable domain reads GAGVSQSPSNKVTEKGKDVELRCDPISGHTALYWYRQSLGQGLEFLIYFQGNSAPDKSGLPSDRFSAERTGGSVSTLTIQRTQQEDSAVYLCASRPDRGLSPLHFGNGTRLTVT.

This clonotype turned up a few times. This chain joins TRBV5-1 and TRBJ2-5; no reliable D call. Trimming left V 4 bases short and J 4 bases short, with 11 bases between. From germline, CDR1 is SGHRS and CDR2 YFSETQ. There are 13 residues in the CDR3. The DNA of the CDR3 is TGCGCCAGCAGCGACTTAATTCGAGAGACCCAGTACTTC. Its translation is CASSDLIRETQYF.

This clonotype was counted between two and nine times. The gene calls are TRBV24-1 and TRBJ1-5; no clear D gene. Germline V gene data show CDR1 as KGHDR and CDR2 as SFDVKD. The CDR3 loop spans 14 amino acids. V lost 3 bases to trimming and J lost 7 bases, with 12 bases between them. The CDR3 loop reads CATSDAGQAQPQHF. The CDR3 DNA is TGTGCCACCAGTGATGCGGGCCAGGCGCAGCCCCAGCATTTT.

This clonotype has only a few counts. The J gene is TRBJ2-7, the V gene TRBV5-1; tentative D call: TRBD2 (5 bases). The CDR3 has 14 amino acids. Trimming pared 4 bases from V and 0 bases from J, leaving 11 bases between. CDR1 SGHRS and CDR2 YFSETQ come from the germline V gene. The CDR3 here is CASSPWSGSYEQYF. For the CDR3, the DNA is TGCGCCAGCAGCCCCTGGAGCGGCTCCTACGAGCAGTACTTC.

This clonotype was picked up one time. The V call is TRBV27, the J call TRBJ1-1, with D unresolved. CDR1 and CDR2 (germline): MNHEY, SMNVEV (reference sequence). The CDR3 extends over 16 amino acids. V was pared by 0 bases and J by 2 bases, with 13 bases between. The CDR3, as DNA: TGTGCCAGCAGTTTATCGCTGTTCGCGGGTAACACTGAAGCTTTCTTT. Protein sequence: CASSLSLFAGNTEAFF.

This clonotype was seen only once. The junction departs from the called germline gene at one end, perhaps through a read error. The CDR3, as DNA: TGTGCCAGCTCACCAAGAGACAGGCTGGGTGGCGACACCTTC. Its translation is CASSPRDRLGGDTF. The chain is built from TRBV18 and TRBJ1-2; tentative D call: TRBD1 (6 bases). CDR1 and CDR2 (germline): KGHSH, LQKENI. The CDR3 has 14 amino acids. Together with reference TRBV18 and TRBJ1-2, the CDR3 gives the full variable domain: NAGVMQNPRHLVRRRGQEARLRCSPMKGHSHVYWYRQLPEEGLKFMVYLQKENIIDESGMPKERFSAEFPKEGPSILRIQQVVRGDSAAYFCASSPRDRLGGDTFGSGTRLTVV.

This clonotype was counted a few times. The chain has TRBV5-1 and TRBJ2-2; 7 nucleotides line up with TRBD1. V dropped 4 bases and J dropped 7; count of bases not matched to a gene: 7. The V gene's germline CDR1 is SGHRS and CDR2 YFSETQ. The CDR3 has 14 amino acids. The CDR3 DNA follows: TGCGCCAGCAGCCAGCGACAGGGTGGCGGGGAGCTGTTTTTT. Residues: CASSQRQGGGELFF.

V gene TRBV28 combines with J gene TRBJ1-2; TRBD1 matches at 7 bases. This CDR3 contains 12 residues. Trimming removed 5 bases from V and 8 bases from J; junction bases left unmatched: 5. Germline lookup yields CDR1 MDHEN and CDR2 SYDVKM. CDR3 in DNA: TGTGCCAGCAGTGGACAGGCCCGCGGCTACACCTTC. It translates to CASSGQARGYTF.

This clonotype was counted only a few times. CDR3 bases: TGCGCCAGCAGCTTAGCACAGGGGGCCGGCGAGCAGTACTTC. This codes for CASSLAQGAGEQYF. This chain connects TRBV5-1 to TRBJ2-7; 9 nucleotides align to TRBD1. This CDR3 has 14 amino acids. CDR1 is SGHRS and CDR2 is YFSETQ in the germline V gene. With V trimmed by 2 bases and J by 6 bases, 6 bases remained unmatched.

In the case of this clonotype: At one end, the junction sequence differs from germline, possibly due to a read error. The chain has TRBV9 and TRBJ1-1; TRBD1 might be the D (6 bases). Germline V lookup: CDR1 SGDLS, CDR2 YYNGEE. CDR3 length: 13 amino acids. CDR3 protein: CASSGGGYTEPFF. In DNA, the CDR3 is TGTGCCAGCAGCGGAGGGGGGTACACTGAACCTTTCTTT.